This T cell receptor beta chain was identified during a study of T-cell reconstitution after alpha-beta-depleted transplantation in children. The CDR3 is 12 amino acids. The V gene's germline CDR1 is SGHAT and CDR2 FQNNGV. Trimming removed 4 bases at V and 6 bases at J, with 9 bases between. Library preparation (for TCRbeta) was performed with unique molecular identifiers. TCRdb re-analysed the PCR reads in MiXCR, keeping a single row per CDR3 protein. The sample has hundreds of thousands of distinct CDR3 sequences; around a sixth are singletons. The rearrangement uses TRBV11-2 and TRBJ1-2; D gene ambiguous. Here the sequenced sample was PBMCs from the stem cell graft donor, taken from the stem cell graft. The receptor was isolated from a human donor who donated a stem cell graft to a child with acute myeloid leukemia. For the CDR3, the DNA is TGTGCCAGCAGCTCGATGGGGAATGGCTACACCTTC. It is translated as CASSSMGNGYTF.